Detailed here is one T cell receptor beta chain. As yet, its antigen is unknown. Investigators merged groups given second doses at roughly 4 or roughly 12 weeks. Deletions cut 4 bases from V and 3 bases from J, with 9 bases between. This CDR3 region has 13 residues. Germline V lookup: CDR1 MNHEY, CDR2 SVGAGI. This record comes from a study of T cell responses to AZD1222 COVID-19 vaccine. Whole-study results and caveats: Nearly half of unique spike-specific TCRs reportedly avoided B.1.351 and B.1.1.7 mutated regions. Most donors were white British and more were female, and clonal diversity was possibly underestimated.

TCRdb's table, derived via immunoSEQ multiplex PCR, lists solely in-frame clones and lacks some. The repertoire has 180,000 or so clones, about 90% of them found once; the top ten carry about 1.5%. The V gene is TRBV6-5, the J gene TRBJ1-1; no definite D call. The TCR comes from an adult who received the AZD1222 COVID-19 vaccine. The sample in question was peripheral blood, obtained 28 days after the second AZD1222 dose. CDR3 sequence (DNA): TGTGCCAGCAGTTTACGACGGGACACTGAAGCTTTCTTT. Its translation: CASSLRRDTEAFF.